The rows below give T cell receptor beta chains drawn from one sample of a study of T cell changes during pregnancy in multiple sclerosis. The method was immunoSEQ multiplex PCR; TCRdb's version includes in-frame clones alone and lacks a portion of them. The sample contains approximately 10,000 clones, over 65% of which appear only once. This specimen consisted of CD8+ T cells from peripheral blood mononuclear cells, obtained after pregnancy. Receptors originate from a female donor in good health, enrolled as a control in a pregnancy study. Both conserved end residues are part of each CDR3. The order of the fields is clone size, V gene, J gene, D gene, CDR3 DNA, CDR3 protein. A D gene is named only where the DNA matches it firmly. The size of a clone is reported for some rows only, either as once, few or many, or as a class for expanded clones.

abundance: .; v_gene: TRBV4-3; j_gene: TRBJ2-1; d_gene: .; CDR3nt: TGCGCCAGCAGCCTCCTCGGAAGGGGGGGAGATGAGCAGTTCTTC; CDR3aa: CASSLLGRGGDEQFF
abundance: .; v_gene: TRBV18; j_gene: TRBJ1-6; d_gene: TRBD1; CDR3nt: TGTGCCAGCTCACCGGGGACAGAAAGGTCACCCCTCCACTTT; CDR3aa: CASSPGTERSPLHF
abundance: .; v_gene: TRBV2; j_gene: TRBJ1-1; d_gene: .; CDR3nt: TGTGCCAGCAGTGAGGAATCAACCAGCGACCCGAACACTGAAGCTTTCTTT; CDR3aa: CASSEESTSDPNTEAFF
abundance: .; v_gene: TRBV18; j_gene: TRBJ2-7; d_gene: TRBD1; CDR3nt: TGTGCCAGCTCACAACCGGGACAGAGCTACGAGCAGTACTTC; CDR3aa: CASSQPGQSYEQYF
abundance: few; v_gene: TRBV6-4; j_gene: TRBJ2-1; d_gene: .; CDR3nt: TGTGCCAGCAGTGACTCGGAGGGCCCCTACAATGAGCAGTTCTTC; CDR3aa: CASSDSEGPYNEQFF
abundance: once; v_gene: TRBV4-1; j_gene: TRBJ2-1; d_gene: TRBD2; CDR3nt: TGCGCCAGCAGCCAAGATCCACCACGACTAGCGGTACGGGATGAGCAGTTCTTC; CDR3aa: CASSQDPPRLAVRDEQFF
abundance: .; v_gene: TRBV4-1; j_gene: TRBJ1-5; d_gene: .; CDR3nt: TGCGCCAGCAGCCAAGACACGGGGAACAATCGGCCCCAGCATTTT; CDR3aa: CASSQDTGNNRPQHF
abundance: .; v_gene: TRBV27; j_gene: TRBJ2-5; d_gene: TRBD1; CDR3nt: TGTGCCAGCAGCCTAATGGGACAGGGGAGAGAGACCCAGTACTTC; CDR3aa: CASSLMGQGRETQYF
abundance: .; v_gene: TRBV28; j_gene: TRBJ1-6; d_gene: .; CDR3nt: TGTGCCAGCAGTTCCTCAGGGGCCCTGCTCCTCCACTTT; CDR3aa: CASSSSGALLLHF
abundance: .; v_gene: TRBV10-3; j_gene: TRBJ2-5; d_gene: TRBD1; CDR3nt: TGTGCCATCAGTGAAGGGGGCGAAGAGACCCAGTACTTC; CDR3aa: CAISEGGEETQYF
abundance: .; v_gene: TRBV23-1; j_gene: TRBJ2-3; d_gene: TRBD2; CDR3nt: TGCGCCAGCAGTCAATCAAAGGTTCCGGCTAGCGGAACATTAGATACGCAGTATTTT; CDR3aa: CASSQSKVPASGTLDTQYF
abundance: few; v_gene: TRBV6-6; j_gene: TRBJ1-1; d_gene: TRBD1; CDR3nt: TGTACAGACGGGACAGGGACTTTCTTT; CDR3aa: CTDGTGTFF
abundance: .; v_gene: TRBV10-3; j_gene: TRBJ1-5; d_gene: .; CDR3nt: TGTGCCATCGCTGCAAGCGGGGCCCGGAGCGGGGGTCGGCCCCAGCATTTT; CDR3aa: CAIAASGARSGGRPQHF
abundance: .; v_gene: TRBV13; j_gene: TRBJ2-3; d_gene: TRBD2; CDR3nt: TGTGCCAGCAGCTTACGACTAGCTGGACCAGATACGCAGTATTTT; CDR3aa: CASSLRLAGPDTQYF
abundance: .; v_gene: TRBV15; j_gene: TRBJ2-5; d_gene: TRBD2; CDR3nt: TGTGCCACCAGCAGCCGGACTAGCGGAAAAGAGACCCAGTACTTC; CDR3aa: CATSSRTSGKETQYF
abundance: .; v_gene: TRBV19; j_gene: TRBJ1-2; d_gene: TRBD1; CDR3nt: TGTGCCAGTACCGACAGGGGGCAGGGTGGCTACACCTTC; CDR3aa: CASTDRGQGGYTF
abundance: .; v_gene: TRBV14; j_gene: TRBJ2-5; d_gene: .; CDR3nt: TGTGCCAGCCGACCGAGGAGGCAAGAGACCCAGTACTTC; CDR3aa: CASRPRRQETQYF
abundance: .; v_gene: TRBV7-8; j_gene: TRBJ1-5; d_gene: .; CDR3nt: TGTGCCAGCAGCTTAGGGGACAACAATCAGCCCCAGCATTTT; CDR3aa: CASSLGDNNQPQHF
abundance: medium-sized; v_gene: TRBV27; j_gene: TRBJ2-5; d_gene: .; CDR3nt: TGTGCCAGCAGCCGATTCGACAAGGAGACCCAGTACTTC; CDR3aa: CASSRFDKETQYF
abundance: .; v_gene: TRBV6-4; j_gene: TRBJ2-1; d_gene: TRBD1; CDR3nt: TGTGCCAGCAGTCCGGGACAGGGGACCTACAATGAGCAGTTCTTC; CDR3aa: CASSPGQGTYNEQFF
abundance: .; v_gene: TRBV9; j_gene: TRBJ1-3; d_gene: TRBD1; CDR3nt: TGTGCCAGCAGCGCGACAGGGGGTACTGGAAACACCATATATTTT; CDR3aa: CASSATGGTGNTIYF
abundance: once; v_gene: TRBV4-3; j_gene: TRBJ2-3; d_gene: .; CDR3nt: TGCGCCAGCAGCCAAGATCGGCGGGCGGGTCCAACCACAGATACGCAGTATTTT; CDR3aa: CASSQDRRAGPTTDTQYF
abundance: .; v_gene: TRBV6-5; j_gene: TRBJ1-1; d_gene: .; CDR3nt: TGTGCCAGCAGTTACTCTCGGGGGTCTCTCGCTGAAGCTTTCTTT; CDR3aa: CASSYSRGSLAEAFF
abundance: .; v_gene: TRBV5-1; j_gene: TRBJ2-5; d_gene: TRBD2; CDR3nt: TGCGCCAGCAGCTTTTCGGGAGGGCCAGGAGAGACCCAGTACTTC; CDR3aa: CASSFSGGPGETQYF
abundance: .; v_gene: TRBV5-6; j_gene: TRBJ2-7; d_gene: TRBD2; CDR3nt: TGTGCCAGCAGCTTACCAAGCGGGAGGATGGGCGAGCAGTACTTC; CDR3aa: CASSLPSGRMGEQYF
abundance: .; v_gene: TRBV4-3; j_gene: TRBJ2-1; d_gene: .; CDR3nt: TGCGCCAGCAGCCAAGAAATCCCGACTAGGGGCTCCTACAATGAGCAGTTCTTC; CDR3aa: CASSQEIPTRGSYNEQFF
abundance: .; v_gene: TRBV11-2; j_gene: TRBJ2-1; d_gene: TRBD2; CDR3nt: TGTGCCAGCAGCTTCCTTGGGACTAGCGGGACCAATGAGCAGTTCTTC; CDR3aa: CASSFLGTSGTNEQFF
abundance: .; v_gene: TRBV9; j_gene: TRBJ2-4; d_gene: .; CDR3nt: TGTGCCAGCAGCGTAGTGAGGAACATTCAGTACTTC; CDR3aa: CASSVVRNIQYF
abundance: medium-sized; v_gene: TRBV4-2; j_gene: TRBJ2-1; d_gene: TRBD2; CDR3nt: TGTGCCAGCAGCCAAGGGGGGGGACTAGGTTACAATGAGCAGTTCTTC; CDR3aa: CASSQGGGLGYNEQFF
abundance: once; v_gene: TRBV7-2; j_gene: TRBJ2-3; d_gene: TRBD2; CDR3nt: TGTGCCAGCAGCTTGGAACTAGCGGGGGGAAATACGCAGTATTTT; CDR3aa: CASSLELAGGNTQYF